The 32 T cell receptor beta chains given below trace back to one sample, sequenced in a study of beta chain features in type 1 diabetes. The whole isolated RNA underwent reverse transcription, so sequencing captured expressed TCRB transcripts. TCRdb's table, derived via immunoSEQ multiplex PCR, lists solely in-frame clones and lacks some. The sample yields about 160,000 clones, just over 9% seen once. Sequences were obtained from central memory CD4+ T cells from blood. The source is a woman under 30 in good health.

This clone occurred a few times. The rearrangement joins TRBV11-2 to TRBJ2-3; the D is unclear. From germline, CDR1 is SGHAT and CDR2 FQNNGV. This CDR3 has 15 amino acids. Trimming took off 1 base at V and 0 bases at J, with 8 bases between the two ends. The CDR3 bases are TGTGCCAGCAGCTTAGTTCTAACTAGCACAGATACGCAGTATTTT. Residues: CASSLVLTSTDTQYF.

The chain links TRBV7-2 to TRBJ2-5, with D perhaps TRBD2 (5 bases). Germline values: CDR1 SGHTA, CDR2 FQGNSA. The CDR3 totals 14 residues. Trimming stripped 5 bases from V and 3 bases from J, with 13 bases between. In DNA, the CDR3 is TGTGCCAGCAGCCGCCCGTCCGGGGAAGAGACCCAGTACTTC. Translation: CASSRPSGEETQYF.

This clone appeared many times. The CDR3 DNA reads as TGTGCCAGCAGCCCGCTACCGGATGAAAAACTGTTTTTT. Encoded protein: CASSPLPDEKLFF. The chain uses TRBV9 and TRBJ1-4; no reliable D call. This CDR3 spans 13 amino acids. Germline V lookup: CDR1 SGDLS, CDR2 YYNGEE. Trimming removed 4 bases from V and 6 bases from J, with 10 bases in between.

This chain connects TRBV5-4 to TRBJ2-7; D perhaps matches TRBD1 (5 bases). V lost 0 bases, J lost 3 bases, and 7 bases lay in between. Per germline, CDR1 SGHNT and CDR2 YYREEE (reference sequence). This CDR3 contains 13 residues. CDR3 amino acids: CASSLEQGYEQYF. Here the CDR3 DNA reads TGTGCCAGCAGCTTGGAGCAGGGCTACGAGCAGTACTTC.

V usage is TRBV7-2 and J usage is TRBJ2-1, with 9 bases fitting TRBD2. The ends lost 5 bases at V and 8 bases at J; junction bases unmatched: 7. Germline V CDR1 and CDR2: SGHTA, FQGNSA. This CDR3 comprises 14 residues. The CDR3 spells CASSGGLAVHEQFF. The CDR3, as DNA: TGTGCCAGCAGCGGGGGACTAGCAGTTCATGAGCAGTTCTTC. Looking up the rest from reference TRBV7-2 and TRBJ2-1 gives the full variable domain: GAGVSQSPSNKVTEKGKDVELRCDPISGHTALYWYRQSLGQGLEFLIYFQGNSAPDKSGLPSDRFSAERTGGSVSTLTIQRTQQEDSAVYLCASSGGLAVHEQFFGPGTRLTVL.

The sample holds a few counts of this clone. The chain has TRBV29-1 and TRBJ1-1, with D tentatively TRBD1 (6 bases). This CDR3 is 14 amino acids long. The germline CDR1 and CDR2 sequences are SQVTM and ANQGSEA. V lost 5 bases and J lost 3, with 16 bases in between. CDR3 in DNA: TGCAGCGTTACTACAGGGCTAAGTGACACTGAAGCTTTCTTT. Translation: CSVTTGLSDTEAFF.

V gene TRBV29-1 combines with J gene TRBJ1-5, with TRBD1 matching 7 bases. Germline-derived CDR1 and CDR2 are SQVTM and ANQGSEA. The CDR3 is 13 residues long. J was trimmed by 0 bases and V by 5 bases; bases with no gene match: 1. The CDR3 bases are TGCAGCGTTAGGGGGCATAGCAATCAGCCCCAGCATTTT. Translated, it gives CSVRGHSNQPQHF. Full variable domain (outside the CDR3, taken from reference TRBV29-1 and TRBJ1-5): SAVISQKPSRDICQRGTSLTIQCQVDSQVTMMFWYRQQPGQSLTLIATANQGSEATYESGFVIDKFPISRPNLTFSTLTVSNMSPEDSSIYLCSVRGHSNQPQHFGDGTRLSIL.

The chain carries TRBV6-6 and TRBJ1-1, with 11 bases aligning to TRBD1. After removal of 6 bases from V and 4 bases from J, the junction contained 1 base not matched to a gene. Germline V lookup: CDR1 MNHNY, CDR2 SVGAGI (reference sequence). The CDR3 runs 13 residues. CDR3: CASRGQGGTEAFF. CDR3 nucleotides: TGTGCCAGCAGGGGACAGGGGGGCACTGAAGCTTTCTTT.

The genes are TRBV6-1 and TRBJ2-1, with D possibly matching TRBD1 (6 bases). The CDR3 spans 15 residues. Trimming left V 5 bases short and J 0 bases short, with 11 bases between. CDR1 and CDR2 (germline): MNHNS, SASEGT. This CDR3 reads CASSPGTSSYNEQFF. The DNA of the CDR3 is TGTGCCAGCAGTCCCGGGACAAGCTCCTACAATGAGCAGTTCTTC.

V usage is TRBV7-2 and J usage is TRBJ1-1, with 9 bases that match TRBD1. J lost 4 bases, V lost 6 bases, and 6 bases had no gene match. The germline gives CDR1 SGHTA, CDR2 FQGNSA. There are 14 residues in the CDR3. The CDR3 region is CASRSQGAITEAFF. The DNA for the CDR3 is TGTGCCAGCAGATCACAGGGGGCGATCACTGAAGCTTTCTTT.

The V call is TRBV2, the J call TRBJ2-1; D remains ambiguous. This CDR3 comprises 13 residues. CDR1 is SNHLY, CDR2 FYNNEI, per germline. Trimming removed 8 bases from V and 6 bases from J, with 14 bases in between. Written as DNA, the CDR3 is TGTGCCAGCGGTCTAGGATTGGCCAATGAGCAGTTCTTC. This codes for CASGLGLANEQFF.

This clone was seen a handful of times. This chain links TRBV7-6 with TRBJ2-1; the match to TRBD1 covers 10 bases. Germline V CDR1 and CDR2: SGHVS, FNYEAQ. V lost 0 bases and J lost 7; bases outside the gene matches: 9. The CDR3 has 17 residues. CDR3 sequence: CASSLAGERQGANEQFF. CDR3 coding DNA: TGTGCCAGCAGCTTAGCGGGGGAAAGACAGGGGGCTAATGAGCAGTTCTTC. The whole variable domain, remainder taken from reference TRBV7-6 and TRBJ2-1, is GAGVSQSPRYKVTKRGQDVALRCDPISGHVSLYWYRQALGQGPEFLTYFNYEAQQDKSGLPNDRFSAERPEGSISTLTIQRTEQRDSAMYRCASSLAGERQGANEQFFGPGTRLTVL.

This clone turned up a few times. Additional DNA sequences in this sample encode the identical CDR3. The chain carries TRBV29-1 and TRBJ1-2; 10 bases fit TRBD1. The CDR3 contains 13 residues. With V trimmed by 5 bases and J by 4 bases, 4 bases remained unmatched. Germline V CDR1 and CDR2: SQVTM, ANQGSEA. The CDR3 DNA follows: TGCAGCGTTCGGACAGGGGGACCCTATGGCTACACCTTC. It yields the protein CSVRTGGPYGYTF. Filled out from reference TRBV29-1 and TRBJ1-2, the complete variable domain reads SAVISQKPSRDICQRGTSLTIQCQVDSQVTMMFWYRQQPGQSLTLIATANQGSEATYESGFVIDKFPISRPNLTFSTLTVSNMSPEDSSIYLCSVRTGGPYGYTFGSGTRLTVV.

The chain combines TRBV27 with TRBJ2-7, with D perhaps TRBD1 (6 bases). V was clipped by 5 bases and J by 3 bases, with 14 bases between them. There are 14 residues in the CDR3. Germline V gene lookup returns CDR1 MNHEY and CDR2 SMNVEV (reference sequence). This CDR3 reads CASSPKHRVYEQYF. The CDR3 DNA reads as TGTGCCAGCAGTCCAAAGCACAGGGTCTACGAGCAGTACTTC.

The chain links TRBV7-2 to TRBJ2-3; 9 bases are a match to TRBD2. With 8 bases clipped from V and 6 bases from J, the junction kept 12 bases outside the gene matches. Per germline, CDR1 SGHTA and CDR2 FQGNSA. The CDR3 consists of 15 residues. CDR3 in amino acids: CASRYRLAGSDTQYF. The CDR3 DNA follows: TGTGCCAGCCGATACAGGCTAGCGGGGTCGGATACGCAGTATTTT.

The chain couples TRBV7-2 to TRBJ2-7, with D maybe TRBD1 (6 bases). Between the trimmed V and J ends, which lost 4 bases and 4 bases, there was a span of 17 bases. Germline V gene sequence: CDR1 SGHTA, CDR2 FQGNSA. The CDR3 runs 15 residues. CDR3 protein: CASSSPGQQQYEQYF. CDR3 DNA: TGTGCCAGCAGCTCTCCGGGACAACAACAATACGAGCAGTACTTC.

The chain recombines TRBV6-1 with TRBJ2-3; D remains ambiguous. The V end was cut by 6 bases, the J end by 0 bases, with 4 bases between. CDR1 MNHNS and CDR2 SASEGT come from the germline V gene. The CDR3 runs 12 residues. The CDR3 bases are TGTGCCAGCAGACTTAGCACAGATACGCAGTATTTT. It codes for CASRLSTDTQYF.

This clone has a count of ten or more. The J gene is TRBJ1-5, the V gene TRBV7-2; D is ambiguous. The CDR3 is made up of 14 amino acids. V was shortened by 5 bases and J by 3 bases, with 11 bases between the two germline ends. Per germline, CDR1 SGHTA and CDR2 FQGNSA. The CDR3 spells CASSLNSPNQPQHF. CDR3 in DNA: TGTGCCAGCAGCCTTAACAGTCCCAATCAGCCCCAGCATTTT.

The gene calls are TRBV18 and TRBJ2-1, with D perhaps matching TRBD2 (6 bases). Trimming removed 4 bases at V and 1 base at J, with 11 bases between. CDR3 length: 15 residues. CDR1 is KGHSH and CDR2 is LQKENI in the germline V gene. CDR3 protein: CASSLGTGSYNEQFF. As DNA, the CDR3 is TGTGCCAGCTCACTGGGGACTGGATCCTACAATGAGCAGTTCTTC.

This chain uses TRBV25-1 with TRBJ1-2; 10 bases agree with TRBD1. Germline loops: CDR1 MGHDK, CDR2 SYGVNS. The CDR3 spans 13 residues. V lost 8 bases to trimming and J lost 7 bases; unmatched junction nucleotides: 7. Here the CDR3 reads CASADRGLGGYTF. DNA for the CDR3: TGTGCCAGCGCTGACAGGGGGCTTGGTGGCTACACCTTC.

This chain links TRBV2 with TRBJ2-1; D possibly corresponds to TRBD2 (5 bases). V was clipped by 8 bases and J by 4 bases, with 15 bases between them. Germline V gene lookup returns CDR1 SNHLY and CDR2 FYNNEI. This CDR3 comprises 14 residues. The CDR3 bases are TGTGCCAGCGTGGGTCCCCGCGGGTACAATGAGCAGTTCTTC. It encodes CASVGPRGYNEQFF. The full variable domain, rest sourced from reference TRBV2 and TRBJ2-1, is EPEVTQTPSHQVTQMGQEVILRCVPISNHLYFYWYRQILGQKVEFLVSFYNNEISEKSEIFDDQFSVERPDGSNFTLKIRSTKLEDSAMYFCASVGPRGYNEQFFGPGTRLTVL.

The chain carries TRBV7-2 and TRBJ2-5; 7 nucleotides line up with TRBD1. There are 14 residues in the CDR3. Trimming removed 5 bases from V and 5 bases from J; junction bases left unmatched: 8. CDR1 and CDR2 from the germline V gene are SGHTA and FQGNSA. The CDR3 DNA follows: TGTGCCAGCAGCCCCGGACAGGCCGCGGAGACCCAGTACTTC. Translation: CASSPGQAAETQYF.

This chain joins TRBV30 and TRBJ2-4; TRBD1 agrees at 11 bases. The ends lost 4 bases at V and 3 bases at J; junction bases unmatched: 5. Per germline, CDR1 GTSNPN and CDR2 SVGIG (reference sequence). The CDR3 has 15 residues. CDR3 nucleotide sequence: TGTGCCTGGACCGGACAGGGGGCCCACAAAAACATTCAGTACTTC. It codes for CAWTGQGAHKNIQYF. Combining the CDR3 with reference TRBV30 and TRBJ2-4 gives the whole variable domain SQTIHQWPATLVQPVGSPLSLECTVEGTSNPNLYWYRQAAGRGLQLLFYSVGIGQISSEVPQNLSASRPQDRQFILSSKKLLLSDSGFYLCAWTGQGAHKNIQYFGAGTRLSVL.

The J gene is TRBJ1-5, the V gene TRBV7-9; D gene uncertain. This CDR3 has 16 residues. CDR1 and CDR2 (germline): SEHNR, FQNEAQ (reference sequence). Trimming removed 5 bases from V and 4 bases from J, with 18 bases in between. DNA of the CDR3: TGTGCCAGCAGCCCGATCGGGGAGGGTGGGAATCAGCCCCAGCATTTT. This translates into CASSPIGEGGNQPQHF.

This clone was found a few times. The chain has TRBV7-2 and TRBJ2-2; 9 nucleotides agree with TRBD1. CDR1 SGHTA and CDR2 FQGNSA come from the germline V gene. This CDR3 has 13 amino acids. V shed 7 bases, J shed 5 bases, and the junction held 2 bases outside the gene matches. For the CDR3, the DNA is TGTGCCAGCACGGGACAGGGAACCGGGGAGCTGTTTTTT. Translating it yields CASTGQGTGELFF. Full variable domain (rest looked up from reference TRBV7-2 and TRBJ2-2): GAGVSQSPSNKVTEKGKDVELRCDPISGHTALYWYRQSLGQGLEFLIYFQGNSAPDKSGLPSDRFSAERTGGSVSTLTIQRTQQEDSAVYLCASTGQGTGELFFGEGSRLTVL.

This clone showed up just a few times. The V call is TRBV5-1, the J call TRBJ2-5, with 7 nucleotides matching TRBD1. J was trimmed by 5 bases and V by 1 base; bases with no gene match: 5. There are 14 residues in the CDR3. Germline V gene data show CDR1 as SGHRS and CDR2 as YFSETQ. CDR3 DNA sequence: TGCGCCAGCAGCTTGCAAGGGGGCCCGGAGACCCAGTACTTC. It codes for CASSLQGGPETQYF.

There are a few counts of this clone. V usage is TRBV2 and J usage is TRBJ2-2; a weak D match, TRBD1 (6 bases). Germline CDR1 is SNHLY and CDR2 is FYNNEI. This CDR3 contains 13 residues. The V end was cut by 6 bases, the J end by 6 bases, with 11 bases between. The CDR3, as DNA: TGTGCCAGCAGCTTACAGGGTGCCGGGGAGCTGTTTTTT. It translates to CASSLQGAGELFF.

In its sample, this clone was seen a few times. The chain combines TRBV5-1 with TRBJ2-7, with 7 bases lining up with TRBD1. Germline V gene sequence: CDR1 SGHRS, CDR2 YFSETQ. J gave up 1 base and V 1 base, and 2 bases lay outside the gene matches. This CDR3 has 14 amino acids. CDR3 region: CASSLTGVSYEQYF. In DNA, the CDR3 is TGCGCCAGCAGCTTGACAGGGGTTTCCTACGAGCAGTACTTC.

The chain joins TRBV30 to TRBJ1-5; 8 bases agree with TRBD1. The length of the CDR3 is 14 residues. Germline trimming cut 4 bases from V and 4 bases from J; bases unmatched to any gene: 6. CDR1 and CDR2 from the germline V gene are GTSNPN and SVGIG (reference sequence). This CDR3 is CAWNSQGGNQPQHF. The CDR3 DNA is TGTGCCTGGAACTCACAGGGGGGGAATCAGCCCCAGCATTTT. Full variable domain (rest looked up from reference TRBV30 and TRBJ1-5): SQTIHQWPATLVQPVGSPLSLECTVEGTSNPNLYWYRQAAGRGLQLLFYSVGIGQISSEVPQNLSASRPQDRQFILSSKKLLLSDSGFYLCAWNSQGGNQPQHFGDGTRLSIL.

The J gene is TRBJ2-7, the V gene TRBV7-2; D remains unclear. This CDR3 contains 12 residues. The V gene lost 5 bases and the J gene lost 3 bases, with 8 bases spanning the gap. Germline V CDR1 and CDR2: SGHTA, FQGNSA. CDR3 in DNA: TGTGCCAGCAGCACAGAGTACTACGAGCAGTACTTC. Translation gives CASSTEYYEQYF.

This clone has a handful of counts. Written as DNA, the CDR3 is TGTGCCAGCAGTGAACAGGGACAGCCTAATTCACCCCTCCACTTT. Residues: CASSEQGQPNSPLHF. The chain combines TRBV7-3 with TRBJ1-6; the match to TRBD1 covers 7 bases. V trimming: 6 bases; J trimming: 6 bases; junction bases outside the gene matches: 8. Germline values: CDR1 SGHTA, CDR2 FQGTGA. This CDR3 comprises 15 residues.

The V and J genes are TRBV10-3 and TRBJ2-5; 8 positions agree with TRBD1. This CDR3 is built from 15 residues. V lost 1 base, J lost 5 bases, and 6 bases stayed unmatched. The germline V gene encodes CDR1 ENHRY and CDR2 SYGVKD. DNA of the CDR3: TGTGCCATCAGTGAGTTTCAGGGGGCCGTTGAGACCCAGTACTTC. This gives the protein CAISEFQGAVETQYF.